The TCR beta chain under discussion was sequenced for a study of cytomegalovirus exposure and HLA in healthy donors. Study-wide results and caveats: Data from an earlier analysis indicated that most TCR beta V segments were productive either about 87% or about 30% of the time.

Amplification used 60 Vbeta primers and 13 Jbeta primers. The protocol was immunoSEQ multiplex PCR, while the TCRdb copy is restricted to in-frame clones and leaves out a portion. Of a few hundred thousand clones in the sample, 85% to 95% were seen once. This CDR3 spans 14 amino acids. Trimming pared 2 bases from V and 4 bases from J, leaving 11 bases between. Germline loops: CDR1 ENHRY, CDR2 SYGVKD. Details on this clone: Its antigen remains unidentified.

The V call is TRBV10-3, the J call TRBJ1-1; D is possibly TRBD1 (5 bases). This sequence was found in a girl aged 2-10 years in good health and CMV-seronegative. Sequences were obtained from PBMCs. CDR3 coding DNA: TGTGCCATCAGTGAGACAGGCGGAGCCACTGAAGCTTTCTTT. Translation gives CAISETGGATEAFF.